A single sample is the source of the 2 T cell receptor beta chains below, sequenced in a study of CD8 T cells in ankylosing spondylitis (dated by TCRdb to between 2016 and 2019). Receptor libraries were prepared by 5' RACE. The instrument was an Illumina HiSeq 2500. The public reads were quality trimmed at Q25 with fastp and then assembled into clones with MiXCR by TCRdb, keeping productive beta chains. Rows matching on CDR3 protein sequence are summarized as one entry with the most common DNA and genes. This sample lists about 250,000 distinct CDR3 sequences; about 10% were detected once. 2.6% of the sample is held by the ten biggest clonotypes. Sequences were obtained from blood, either unsorted or a sorted T cell fraction (not recorded which). The receptors come from a male donor with ankylosing spondylitis or in good health (not recorded which).

The table lists this clonotype with many counts. The V gene is TRBV27, the J gene TRBJ1-1; the D gene is possibly TRBD1 (5 bases). The germline gives CDR1 MNHEY, CDR2 SMNVEV (reference sequence). With 4 bases removed from V and 7 bases from J, the gap between germline ends came to 19 bases. The CDR3 runs to 15 residues. The CDR3 sequence is CASSSKKQYRHEAFF. The CDR3 bases are TGTGCCAGCAGTTCTAAGAAGCAATACAGGCATGAAGCTTTCTTT.

This clonotype was observed a handful of times. This chain links TRBV7-9 with TRBJ2-5; 12 nucleotides line up with TRBD2. V lost 5 bases to trimming and J lost 3 bases; unmatched junction nucleotides: 7. The CDR3 consists of 16 residues. Germline CDR1 and CDR2: SEHNR and FQNEAQ (reference sequence). In nucleotides, the CDR3 is TGTGCCAGCAGCATCGGGACTAGCGGGCTCAAAGAGACCCAGTACTTC. As protein: CASSIGTSGLKETQYF.